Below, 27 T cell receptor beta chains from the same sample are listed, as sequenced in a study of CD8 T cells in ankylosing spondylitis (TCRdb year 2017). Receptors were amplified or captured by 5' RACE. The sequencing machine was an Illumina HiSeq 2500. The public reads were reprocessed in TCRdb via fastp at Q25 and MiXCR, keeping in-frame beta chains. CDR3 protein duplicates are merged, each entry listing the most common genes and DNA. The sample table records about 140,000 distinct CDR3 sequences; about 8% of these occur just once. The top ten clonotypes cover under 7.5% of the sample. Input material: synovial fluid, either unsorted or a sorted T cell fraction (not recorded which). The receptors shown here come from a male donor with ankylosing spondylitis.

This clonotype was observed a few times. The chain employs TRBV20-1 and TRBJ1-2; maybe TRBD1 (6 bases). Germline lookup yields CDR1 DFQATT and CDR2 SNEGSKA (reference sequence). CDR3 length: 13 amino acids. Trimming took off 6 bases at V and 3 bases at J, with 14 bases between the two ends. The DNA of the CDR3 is TGCAGTGCGATACAGGGCCGGGACTATGGCTACACCTTC. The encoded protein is CSAIQGRDYGYTF.

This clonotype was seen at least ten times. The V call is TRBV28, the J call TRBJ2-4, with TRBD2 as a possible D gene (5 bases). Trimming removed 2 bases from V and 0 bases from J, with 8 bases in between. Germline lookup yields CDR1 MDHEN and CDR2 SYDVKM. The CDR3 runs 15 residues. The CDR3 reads CASSLAGLAKNIQYF. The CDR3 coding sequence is TGTGCCAGCAGTTTAGCGGGTCTAGCCAAAAACATTCAGTACTTC.

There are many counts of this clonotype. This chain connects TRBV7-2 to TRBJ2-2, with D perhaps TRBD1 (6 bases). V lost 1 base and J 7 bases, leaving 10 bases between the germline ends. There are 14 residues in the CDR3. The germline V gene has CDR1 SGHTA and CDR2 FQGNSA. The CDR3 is CASSLDGQRGELFF. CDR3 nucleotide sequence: TGTGCCAGCAGCTTAGACGGACAGCGCGGGGAGCTGTTTTTT.

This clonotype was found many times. CDR3 nucleotides: TGTGCCACCAGCAGAGATCCAAGGAACATTCAGTACTTC. It translates to CATSRDPRNIQYF. The chain links TRBV15 to TRBJ2-4; unclear D gene. V lost 0 bases, J lost 7 bases, and 7 bases lay in between. Germline CDR1 and CDR2: LNHNV and YYDKDF (reference sequence). This CDR3 has 13 amino acids.

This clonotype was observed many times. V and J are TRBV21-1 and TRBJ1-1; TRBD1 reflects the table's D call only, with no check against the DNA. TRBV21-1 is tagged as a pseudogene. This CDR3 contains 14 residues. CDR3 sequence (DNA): TGTGCCAGCAGCAAAGACCGGGTGAACACTGAAGCTTTCTTT. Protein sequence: CASSKDRVNTEAFF.

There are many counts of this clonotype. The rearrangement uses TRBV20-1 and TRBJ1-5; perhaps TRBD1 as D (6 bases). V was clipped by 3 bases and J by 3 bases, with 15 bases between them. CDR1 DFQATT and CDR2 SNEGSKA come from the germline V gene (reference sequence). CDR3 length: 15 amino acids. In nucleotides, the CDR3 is TGCAGTGCTAGTTTGGGAGGGGGGCCCAATCAGCCCCAGCATTTT. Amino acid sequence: CSASLGGGPNQPQHF.

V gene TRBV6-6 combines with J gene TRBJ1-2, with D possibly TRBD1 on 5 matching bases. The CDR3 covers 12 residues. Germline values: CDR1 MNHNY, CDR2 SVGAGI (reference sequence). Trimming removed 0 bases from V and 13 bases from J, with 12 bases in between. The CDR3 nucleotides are TGTGCCAGCAGTTACTCGATAGGGGATGGCACCTTC. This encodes CASSYSIGDGTF.

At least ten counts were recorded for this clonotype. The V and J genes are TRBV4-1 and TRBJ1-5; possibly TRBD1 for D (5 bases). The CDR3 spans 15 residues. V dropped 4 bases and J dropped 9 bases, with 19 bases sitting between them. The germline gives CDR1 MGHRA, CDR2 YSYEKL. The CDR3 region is CASSPDGDPGWPQHF. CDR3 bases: TGCGCCAGCAGCCCAGATGGGGACCCCGGATGGCCCCAGCATTTT.

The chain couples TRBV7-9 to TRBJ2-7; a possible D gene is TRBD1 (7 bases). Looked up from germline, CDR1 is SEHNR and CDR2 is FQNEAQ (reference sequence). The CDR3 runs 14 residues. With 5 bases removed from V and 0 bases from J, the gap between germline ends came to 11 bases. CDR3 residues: CASSPGGLSYEQYF. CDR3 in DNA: TGTGCCAGCAGCCCAGGGGGACTCTCCTACGAGCAGTACTTC.

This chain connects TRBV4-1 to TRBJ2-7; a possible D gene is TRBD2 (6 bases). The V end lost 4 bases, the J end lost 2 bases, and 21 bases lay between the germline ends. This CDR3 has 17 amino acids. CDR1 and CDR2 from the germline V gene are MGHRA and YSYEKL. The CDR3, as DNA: TGCGCCAGCAGCCTACAATGGGGAGGACACGGAGCCTACGAGCAGTACTTC. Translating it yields CASSLQWGGHGAYEQYF.

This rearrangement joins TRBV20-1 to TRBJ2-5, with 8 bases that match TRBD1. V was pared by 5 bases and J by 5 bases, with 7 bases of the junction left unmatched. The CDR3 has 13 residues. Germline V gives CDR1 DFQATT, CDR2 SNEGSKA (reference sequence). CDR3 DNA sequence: TGCAGTGCTCCTGCAGGGGGCGGTGAGACCCAGTACTTC. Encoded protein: CSAPAGGGETQYF.

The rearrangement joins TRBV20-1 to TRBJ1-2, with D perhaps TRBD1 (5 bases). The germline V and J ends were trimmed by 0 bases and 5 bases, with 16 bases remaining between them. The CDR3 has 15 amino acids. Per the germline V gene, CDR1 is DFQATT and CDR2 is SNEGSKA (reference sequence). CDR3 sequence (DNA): TGCAGTGCTAGAGACCCCCGAAGGGGAGATTATGGCTACACCTTC. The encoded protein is CSARDPRRGDYGYTF.

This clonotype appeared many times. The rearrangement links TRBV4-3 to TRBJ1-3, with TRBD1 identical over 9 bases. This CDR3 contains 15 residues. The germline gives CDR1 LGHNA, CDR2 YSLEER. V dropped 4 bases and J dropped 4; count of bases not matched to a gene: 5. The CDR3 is CASSLRTGAGNTIYF. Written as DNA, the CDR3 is TGCGCCAGCAGCCTGCGGACAGGGGCCGGAAACACCATATATTTT.

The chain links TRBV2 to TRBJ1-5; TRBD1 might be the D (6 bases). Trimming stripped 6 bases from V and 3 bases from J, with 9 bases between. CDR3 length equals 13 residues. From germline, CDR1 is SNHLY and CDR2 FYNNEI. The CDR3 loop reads CASSGGVNQPQHF. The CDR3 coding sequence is TGTGCCAGCAGCGGGGGCGTCAATCAGCCCCAGCATTTT.

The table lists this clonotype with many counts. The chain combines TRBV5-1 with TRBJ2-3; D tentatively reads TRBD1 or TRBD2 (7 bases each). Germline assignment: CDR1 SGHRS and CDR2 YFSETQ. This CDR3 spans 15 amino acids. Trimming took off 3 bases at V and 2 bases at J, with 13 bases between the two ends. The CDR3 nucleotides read TGCGCCAGCAGCTGGGGGGGACAGATCACAGATACGCAGTATTTT. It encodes CASSWGGQITDTQYF.

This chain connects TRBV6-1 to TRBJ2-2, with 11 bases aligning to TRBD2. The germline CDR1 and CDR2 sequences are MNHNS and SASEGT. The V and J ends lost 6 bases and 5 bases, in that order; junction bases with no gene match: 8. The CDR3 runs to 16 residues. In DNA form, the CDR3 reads TGTGCCAGCAGGACTAGCGGGAAGAGGTTTACCGGGGAGCTGTTTTTT. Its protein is CASRTSGKRFTGELFF.

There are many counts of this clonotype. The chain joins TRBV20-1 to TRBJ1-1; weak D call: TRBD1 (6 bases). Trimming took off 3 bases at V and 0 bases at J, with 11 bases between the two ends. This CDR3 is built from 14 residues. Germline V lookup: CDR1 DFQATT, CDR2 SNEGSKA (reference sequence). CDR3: CSARRGEVNTEAFF. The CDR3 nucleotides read TGCAGTGCTAGGAGGGGGGAGGTGAACACTGAAGCTTTCTTT.

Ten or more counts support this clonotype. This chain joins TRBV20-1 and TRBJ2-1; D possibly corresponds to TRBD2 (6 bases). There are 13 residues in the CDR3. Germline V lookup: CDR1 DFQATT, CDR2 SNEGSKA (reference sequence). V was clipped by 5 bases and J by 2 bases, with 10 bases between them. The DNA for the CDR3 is TGCAGTGCTTGGTGGGGGGCCTACAATGAGCAGTTCTTC. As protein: CSAWWGAYNEQFF.

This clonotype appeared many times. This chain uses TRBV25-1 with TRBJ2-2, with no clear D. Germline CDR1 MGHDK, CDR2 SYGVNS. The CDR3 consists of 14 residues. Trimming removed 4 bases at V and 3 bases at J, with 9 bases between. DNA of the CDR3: TGTGCCAGCAGTGTTAACCTGTACACCGGGGAGCTGTTTTTT. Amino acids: CASSVNLYTGELFF.

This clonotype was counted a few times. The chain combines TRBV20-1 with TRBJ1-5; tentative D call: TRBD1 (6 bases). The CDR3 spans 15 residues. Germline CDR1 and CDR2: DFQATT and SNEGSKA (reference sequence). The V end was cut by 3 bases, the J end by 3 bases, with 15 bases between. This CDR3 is CSASRGGRYNQPQHF. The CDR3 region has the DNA TGCAGTGCTAGTAGGGGGGGGAGGTACAATCAGCCCCAGCATTTT.

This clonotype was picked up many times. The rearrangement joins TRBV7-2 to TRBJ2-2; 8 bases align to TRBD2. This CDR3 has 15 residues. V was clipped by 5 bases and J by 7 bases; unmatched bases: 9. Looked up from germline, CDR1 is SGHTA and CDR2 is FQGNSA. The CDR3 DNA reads TGTGCCAGCAGCCAAAAGCGGGGGAAGAGCGGGGAGCTGTTTTTT. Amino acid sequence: CASSQKRGKSGELFF.

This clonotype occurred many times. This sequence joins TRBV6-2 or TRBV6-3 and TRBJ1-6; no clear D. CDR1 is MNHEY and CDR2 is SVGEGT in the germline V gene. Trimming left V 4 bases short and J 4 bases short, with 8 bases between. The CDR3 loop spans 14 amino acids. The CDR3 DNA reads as TGTGCCAGCAGTTCCAAGACTTATAATTCACCCCTCCACTTT. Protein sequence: CASSSKTYNSPLHF.

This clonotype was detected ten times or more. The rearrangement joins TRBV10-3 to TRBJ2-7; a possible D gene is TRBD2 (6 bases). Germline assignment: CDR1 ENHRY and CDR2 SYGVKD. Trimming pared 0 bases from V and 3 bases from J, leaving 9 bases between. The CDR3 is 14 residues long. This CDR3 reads CAISESRGDYEQYF. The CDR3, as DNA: TGTGCCATCAGTGAGTCGCGCGGGGACTACGAGCAGTACTTC.

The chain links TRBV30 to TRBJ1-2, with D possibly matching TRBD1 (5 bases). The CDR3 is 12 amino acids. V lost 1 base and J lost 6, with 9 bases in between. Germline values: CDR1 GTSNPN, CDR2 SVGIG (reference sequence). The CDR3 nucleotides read TGTGCCTGGAGTGGGGGGATTAATGGCTACACCTTC. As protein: CAWSGGINGYTF.

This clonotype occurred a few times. The CDR3 nucleotides read TGCGCCAGCAGCCAAATCGAGGGGGAGTATGGCTACACCTTC. It yields the protein CASSQIEGEYGYTF. The chain carries TRBV4-3 and TRBJ1-2; possible D gene TRBD1, 6 bases. Germline values: CDR1 LGHNA, CDR2 YSLEER. This CDR3 region has 14 residues. The V end was cut by 2 bases, the J end by 5 bases, with 12 bases between.

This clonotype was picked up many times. The CDR3 DNA follows: TGTGCCAGCAGTTACCCCGCCAGGGGGGGGACTAGCAATCAGCCCCAGCATTTT. Its protein is CASSYPARGGTSNQPQHF. The chain uses TRBV6-2 or TRBV6-3 and TRBJ1-5; 7 bases line up with TRBD1. Germline V CDR1 and CDR2: MNHEY, SVGEGT. V lost 2 bases to trimming and J lost 0 bases; unmatched junction nucleotides: 10. The CDR3 covers 18 residues.

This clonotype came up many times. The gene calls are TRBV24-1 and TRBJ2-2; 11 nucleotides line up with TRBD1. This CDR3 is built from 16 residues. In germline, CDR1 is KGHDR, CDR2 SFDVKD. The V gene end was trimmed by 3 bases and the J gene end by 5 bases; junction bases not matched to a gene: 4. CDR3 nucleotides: TGTGCCACCAGTGATCCCGGACAGGGGGCGACCGGGGAGCTGTTTTTT. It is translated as CATSDPGQGATGELFF.